This T cell receptor (beta chain) is from a study of control samples from healthy donors and cancer patients. Produced via immunoSEQ multiplex PCR; TCRdb's table is partial and in-frame only. The sample records 150,000 to 200,000 clones, 94% being singletons. The sequence was collected from a middle-aged woman in good health. Sequencing was performed on blood.

The chain's CDR3 is CASSEYTEAFF. The CDR3 nucleotides are TGTGCCAGCAGTGAATACACTGAAGCTTTCTTT. V is TRBV6-1 and J is TRBJ1-1, with D unresolved. Germline CDR1 MNHNS, CDR2 SASEGT. Trimming pared 2 bases from V and 3 bases from J, leaving 1 base between. The CDR3 runs 11 residues.